A selection of T cell receptor beta chains follows, all from one sample in a study of T-cell reconstitution after alpha-beta-depleted transplantation in children. TCRdb passed the PCR reads through MiXCR, listing each CDR3 protein once. The profile shows about 58,000 distinct CDR3 sequences, approximately 43% of them singletons. The sample consisted of PBMCs, mostly from graft donor cells, taken 360 days after TCRalphabeta/CD19-depleted stem cell transplant. The receptor set was obtained from a male patient younger than 18 who had a stem cell transplant for acute lymphoblastic leukemia, so the T cells may come from the graft donor. CDR3s include the opening cysteine and the closing phenylalanine or tryptophan. A D gene is named only where the DNA matches it firmly. Where a row states a size, it is once, few, many or the class of an expanded clone; other rows omit it.

j_call d_call clone_size v_call cdr3_aa cdr3_nt
TRBJ2-1 NA NA TRBV7-9 CASSTETAMSYNEQFF TGTGCCAGCAGCACCGAAACAGCTATGAGTTACAATGAGCAGTTCTTC
TRBJ2-1 NA NA TRBV5-1 CASSLTAKGPNEQFF TGCGCCAGCAGCTTGACAGCTAAAGGGCCCAATGAGCAGTTCTTC
TRBJ2-5 TRBD2 few TRBV12-3/TRBV12-4 CASSLLGGLQETQYF TGTGCCAGCAGTTTATTGGGAGGGCTTCAAGAGACCCAGTACTTC
TRBJ2-1 NA few TRBV12-3/TRBV12-4 CASTKPLQGGNEQFF TGTGCCAGCACCAAACCCTTACAGGGAGGCAATGAGCAGTTCTTC
TRBJ1-1 NA few TRBV5-1 CASSLAAGENTEAFF TGCGCCAGCAGCTTGGCGGCCGGGGAGAACACTGAAGCTTTCTTT
TRBJ2-5 NA once TRBV11-2 CASSSPGLPGETQYF TGTGCCAGCAGCTCCCCGGGACTCCCTGGAGAGACCCAGTACTTC
TRBJ1-1 TRBD1 NA TRBV27 CASSPLIGDRANTEAFF TGTGCCAGCAGTCCCTTAATCGGGGACAGGGCGAACACTGAAGCTTTCTTT
TRBJ2-7 NA NA TRBV19 CASSAGQNYEQYF TGTGCCAGTAGTGCGGGACAGAACTACGAGCAGTACTTC
TRBJ2-2 NA few TRBV4-2 CASSQGLPLAGELFF TGTGCCAGCAGCCAAGGGCTCCCCTTGGCCGGGGAGCTGTTTTTT
TRBJ2-7 TRBD2 NA TRBV10-3 CAIRRQLAAKSYEQYF TGTGCCATCAGGCGACAGCTAGCGGCTAAATCCTACGAGCAGTACTTC
TRBJ1-1 NA NA TRBV3-1 CASSPDNMNTEAFF TGTGCCAGCAGCCCGGACAACATGAACACTGAAGCTTTCTTT
TRBJ2-3 TRBD2 NA TRBV5-6 CASSERSGGFDTQYF TGTGCCAGCAGCGAACGGAGCGGGGGGTTCGATACGCAGTATTTT
TRBJ1-5 TRBD1 NA TRBV12-3/TRBV12-4 CASSLWGQGDQPQHF TGTGCCAGCAGCCTCTGGGGACAGGGGGATCAGCCCCAGCATTTT
TRBJ2-1 TRBD2 NA TRBV7-9 CASSSTSRYYNEQFF TGTGCCAGCAGCTCGACTAGCAGATACTACAATGAGCAGTTCTTC
TRBJ2-1 TRBD2 NA TRBV12-3/TRBV12-4 CASSWTSGYNEQFF TGTGCCAGCAGTTGGACTAGCGGATACAATGAGCAGTTCTTC
TRBJ1-2 NA NA TRBV12-3/TRBV12-4 CASSLGRMGHGYTF TGTGCCAGCAGTTTGGGTCGCATGGGGCATGGCTACACCTTC
TRBJ2-2 NA NA TRBV12-3/TRBV12-4 CASSLGYGELFF TGTGCCAGCAGTTTAGGCTACGGGGAGCTGTTTTTT
TRBJ2-7 NA few TRBV27 CASSSLGTASYEQYF TGTGCCAGCAGTTCCCTCGGGACTGCCTCCTACGAGCAGTACTTC
TRBJ2-3 TRBD2 once TRBV25-1 CASIGYQGGTDTQYF TGTGCCAGCATCGGATATCAGGGAGGGACAGATACGCAGTATTTT
TRBJ2-7 NA few TRBV29-1 CSVGPDGYEQYF TGCAGCGTAGGCCCAGATGGGTACGAGCAGTACTTC
TRBJ2-2 NA few TRBV28 CASTLRVAGELFF TGTGCCAGCACCCTCCGGGTCGCCGGGGAGCTGTTTTTT
TRBJ2-1 TRBD2 few TRBV7-6 CASSSPGLAGGDNEQFF TGTGCCAGCAGCTCGCCGGGACTAGCGGGCGGGGACAATGAGCAGTTCTTC
TRBJ2-7 TRBD2 NA TRBV20-1 CSAYSGTSGRGYEQYF TGCAGTGCTTACTCCGGGACTAGCGGGAGGGGGTACGAGCAGTACTTC
TRBJ2-3 NA NA TRBV20-1 CSALEGSTDTQYF TGCAGTGCTTTAGAGGGTAGCACAGATACGCAGTATTTT
TRBJ2-1 NA NA TRBV29-1 CSVVRSEQFF TGCAGCGTGGTGCGGTCTGAGCAGTTCTTC
TRBJ2-3 NA few TRBV20-1 CSARVGGSDTQYF TGCAGTGCTAGAGTTGGAGGGTCAGATACGCAGTATTTT
TRBJ2-1 NA once TRBV28 CASRSALGSSYNEQFF TGTGCCAGCAGAAGCGCCCTCGGAAGCTCCTACAATGAGCAGTTCTTC
TRBJ2-1 TRBD1 many TRBV5-1 CASSLPRGQGSEQFF TGCGCCAGCAGCTTGCCTAGGGGACAGGGGTCTGAGCAGTTCTTC
TRBJ2-7 NA NA TRBV6-1 CASSRFGGNNEQYF TGTGCCAGCAGTAGGTTCGGGGGTAATAACGAGCAGTACTTC
TRBJ2-3 NA few TRBV20-1 CSAIENREADTQYF TGCAGTGCTATCGAGAACAGGGAAGCAGATACGCAGTATTTT
TRBJ2-1 TRBD2 NA TRBV20-1 CSARGTSVRNEQFF TGCAGTGCTAGGGGGACTAGCGTCCGCAATGAGCAGTTCTTC
TRBJ2-1 TRBD2 NA TRBV3-1 CASSQDLAGGEQFF TGTGCCAGCAGCCAAGATCTAGCGGGAGGGGAGCAGTTCTTC
TRBJ2-1 TRBD2 few TRBV27 CASTVSGTNYNEQFF TGTGCCAGCACCGTTAGCGGGACTAACTACAATGAGCAGTTCTTC
TRBJ2-7 NA few TRBV20-1 CSAFPGSAAEQYF TGCAGTGCTTTCCCCGGGAGCGCGGCCGAGCAGTACTTC
TRBJ1-3 NA few TRBV20-1 CSVIGSSGNTIYF TGCAGTGTTATAGGGAGCTCTGGAAACACCATATATTTT
TRBJ2-3 NA few TRBV12-3/TRBV12-4 CASTKTDTDTQYF TGTGCCAGCACCAAGACAGACACAGATACGCAGTATTTT
TRBJ2-6 NA NA TRBV27 CASSSRRSGANVLTF TGTGCCAGCAGTTCCCGGCGCTCTGGGGCCAACGTCCTGACTTTC
TRBJ1-1 NA few TRBV12-3/TRBV12-4 CASSSRGGPVNTEAFF TGTGCCAGCAGTTCAAGAGGAGGGCCTGTGAACACTGAAGCTTTCTTT
TRBJ2-3 NA few TRBV13 CASSLDPLNGGETDTQYF TGTGCCAGCAGCTTGGACCCCCTGAACGGGGGCGAGACAGATACGCAGTATTTT
TRBJ2-3 NA NA TRBV10-3 CAISDRDSAATDTQYF TGTGCCATCAGTGACAGAGACAGCGCCGCCACAGATACGCAGTATTTT
TRBJ2-7 NA few TRBV4-1 CASSQVPGGSYEQYF TGCGCCAGCAGCCAAGTTCCCGGGGGCTCCTACGAGCAGTACTTC
TRBJ2-3 NA NA TRBV7-2 CASTGLPSTDTQYF TGTGCCAGCACCGGCCTTCCCAGCACAGATACGCAGTATTTT
TRBJ2-2 NA few TRBV5-5 CASSPWNRPNTGELFF TGTGCCAGCAGCCCATGGAACAGACCGAACACCGGGGAGCTGTTTTTT
TRBJ2-5 TRBD1 few TRBV5-1 CASTDRGRQETQYF TGCGCCAGCACGGACAGGGGGCGGCAAGAGACCCAGTACTTC
TRBJ2-3 TRBD1 few TRBV2 CARRTGPGTDTQYF TGTGCCAGGAGGACAGGACCAGGCACAGATACGCAGTATTTT
TRBJ1-4 NA NA TRBV20-1 CSARDRGLKFSDEKLFF TGCAGTGCTAGAGATAGAGGCCTCAAATTTTCAGATGAAAAACTGTTTTTT
TRBJ2-1 NA NA TRBV5-1 CASSLNGVNEQFF TGCGCCAGCAGCTTGAACGGGGTCAATGAGCAGTTCTTC
TRBJ2-2 NA NA TRBV29-1 CSVDEFWRGRVGELFF TGCAGCGTTGATGAATTTTGGAGGGGGCGCGTCGGGGAGCTGTTTTTT
TRBJ2-3 TRBD2 NA TRBV7-6 CASSLRASGSFRTDTQYF TGTGCCAGCAGCTTAAGGGCTAGCGGGAGTTTTCGCACAGATACGCAGTATTTT
TRBJ2-1 NA NA TRBV7-6 CASSSVLAHHNEQFF TGTGCCAGCAGCTCCGTCCTAGCGCACCATAATGAGCAGTTCTTC
TRBJ2-7 NA few TRBV20-1 CSARDKPYEQYF TGCAGTGCTAGAGATAAACCCTACGAGCAGTACTTC
TRBJ2-7 TRBD1 NA TRBV20-1 CSAATGTGVVYEQYF TGCAGTGCCGCGACCGGGACAGGGGTGGTGTACGAGCAGTACTTC
TRBJ2-7 TRBD2 few TRBV12-3/TRBV12-4 CASSGWPQTSNYEQYF TGTGCCAGCAGTGGCTGGCCCCAGACTAGCAACTACGAGCAGTACTTC